This entry lists 11 T cell receptor beta chains sequenced from one sample in a study of regulatory dendritic cells for organ transplantation (TCRdb year 2017). Library construction relied on the immunoSEQ multiplex PCR assay. Sourced from immuneACCESS, this table was stored by TCRdb with only in-frame sequences that have V and J called. A share of the clones is absent; for the studies checked, an unresolved V gene accounts for under half, and the remainder has no known explanation. This sample has fewer than 50,000 clones in its table, and around nine tenths of those were observed once. The ten largest clones capture approximately 0.11% of the sample. The sample was naive CD8+ T cells from blood. The cell subset or site label here, explained by the study, means: CD45RA+ naive T cells. These receptors were obtained from a human donor in good health.

The chain is built from TRBV9 and TRBJ1-2; 11 bases match TRBD1. The CDR3 totals 15 residues. Trimming removed 2 bases from V and 6 bases from J; junction bases left unmatched: 6. CDR1 is SGDLS, CDR2 YYNGEE, per germline. The DNA for the CDR3 is TGTGCCAGCAGCGTCAGGACAGGGGGCGGGAATGGCTACACCTTC. Translating it yields CASSVRTGGGNGYTF.

The chain joins TRBV4-3 to TRBJ1-2, with D unresolved. CDR1 is LGHNA and CDR2 is YSLEER in the germline V gene. V was cut by 1 base and J by 6 bases, with 9 bases left in between. The CDR3 is made up of 13 amino acids. The CDR3 region has the DNA TGCGCCAGCAGCCAAGTTCCGGGGAATGGCTACACCTTC. Translated, it gives CASSQVPGNGYTF.

The chain recombines TRBV7-9 with TRBJ1-2, with D unresolved. Germline CDR1 SEHNR, CDR2 FQNEAQ (reference sequence). The CDR3 covers 12 residues. Trimming left V 1 base short and J 5 bases short, with 5 bases between. Here the CDR3 reads CASSLGGYGYTF. The DNA for the CDR3 is TGTGCCAGCAGCTTAGGAGGTTATGGCTACACCTTC. The whole variable domain, filled in from reference TRBV7-9 and TRBJ1-2, reads DTGVSQNPRHKITKRGQNVTFRCDPISEHNRLYWYRQTLGQGPEFLTYFQNEAQLEKSRLLSDRFSAERPKGSFSTLEIQRTEQGDSAMYLCASSLGGYGYTFGSGTRLTVV.

Only one count was recorded for this clone. The V gene is TRBV9, the J gene TRBJ2-3, with D possibly called TRBD1 or TRBD2 (5 bases each). The CDR3 consists of 15 residues. With 0 bases removed from V and 0 bases from J, the gap between germline ends came to 8 bases. Germline lookup yields CDR1 SGDLS and CDR2 YYNGEE. The CDR3: CASSVDGASTDTQYF. In DNA form, the CDR3 reads TGTGCCAGCAGCGTAGACGGGGCAAGCACAGATACGCAGTATTTT.

This clone was observed a single time. V is TRBV14 and J is TRBJ1-1; no firm D call. Germline CDR1 is SGHDN and CDR2 is FVKESK. V was clipped by 5 bases and J by 1 base, with 8 bases between them. The CDR3 runs 13 residues. Here the CDR3 reads CASSSASNTEAFF. The CDR3 coding sequence is TGTGCCAGCAGCTCAGCTTCGAACACTGAAGCTTTCTTT. Full variable domain (outside the CDR3, taken from reference TRBV14 and TRBJ1-1): EAGVTQFPSHSVIEKGQTVTLRCDPISGHDNLYWYRRVMGKEIKFLLHFVKESKQDESGMPNNRFLAERTGGTYSTLKVQPAELEDSGVYFCASSSASNTEAFFGQGTRLTVV.

The chain recombines TRBV27 with TRBJ1-5; D gene unclear. Trimming took off 3 bases at V and 2 bases at J, with 14 bases between the two ends. The CDR3 consists of 16 residues. CDR1 MNHEY and CDR2 SMNVEV come from the germline V gene (reference sequence). DNA for the CDR3: TGTGCCAGCAGTTTGATCTGGGGTTCGGGCAATCAGCCCCAGCATTTT. It codes for CASSLIWGSGNQPQHF.

V and J are TRBV7-9 and TRBJ1-3; perhaps TRBD1 as D (6 bases). Germline V gives CDR1 SEHNR, CDR2 FQNEAQ (reference sequence). CDR3 length: 14 residues. Trimming stripped 7 bases from V and 1 base from J, with 11 bases between. The CDR3: CASTQGTSGNTIYF. The CDR3 region has the DNA TGTGCCAGCACCCAGGGGACTTCTGGAAACACCATATATTTT.

This chain uses TRBV6-5 with TRBJ2-2; D is possibly TRBD1 (5 bases). This CDR3 comprises 13 residues. V shed 0 bases and J shed 7 bases, with 6 bases lying between them. CDR1 is MNHEY and CDR2 is SVGAGI in the germline V gene. The CDR3 protein is CASSYSDSGELFF. The CDR3 bases are TGTGCCAGCAGTTACTCCGACAGCGGGGAGCTGTTTTTT.

V gene TRBV4-2 combines with J gene TRBJ2-7; no definite D call. This CDR3 comprises 14 residues. V shed 3 bases and J shed 2 bases, with 11 bases lying between them. CDR1 is LGHNA and CDR2 is YNFKEQ in the germline V gene. CDR3 region: CASSQTSDAYEQYF. The DNA of the CDR3 is TGTGCCAGCAGCCAGACCTCGGATGCCTACGAGCAGTACTTC.

J is TRBJ2-3 and V is TRBV27, with D possibly matching TRBD1 (6 bases). Trimming removed 2 bases at V and 12 bases at J, with 15 bases between. Germline CDR1 is MNHEY and CDR2 is SMNVEV (reference sequence). The CDR3 extends over 13 amino acids. CDR3 amino acids: CASSLAFQGKQYF. CDR3 bases: TGTGCCAGCAGTTTAGCGTTCCAGGGGAAACAGTATTTT.

This sequence joins TRBV7-2 and TRBJ2-5; D remains unclear. Germline CDR1 and CDR2: SGHTA and FQGNSA. Trimming took off 4 bases at V and 2 bases at J, with 14 bases between the two ends. The CDR3 has 15 amino acids. The CDR3, as DNA: TGTGCCAGCAGCTCCAGTGTGAGACTGCAAGAGACCCAGTACTTC. Translation: CASSSSVRLQETQYF. Supplemented by reference TRBV7-2 and TRBJ2-5, the full variable domain reads GAGVSQSPSNKVTEKGKDVELRCDPISGHTALYWYRQSLGQGLEFLIYFQGNSAPDKSGLPSDRFSAERTGGSVSTLTIQRTQQEDSAVYLCASSSSVRLQETQYFGPGTRLLVL.